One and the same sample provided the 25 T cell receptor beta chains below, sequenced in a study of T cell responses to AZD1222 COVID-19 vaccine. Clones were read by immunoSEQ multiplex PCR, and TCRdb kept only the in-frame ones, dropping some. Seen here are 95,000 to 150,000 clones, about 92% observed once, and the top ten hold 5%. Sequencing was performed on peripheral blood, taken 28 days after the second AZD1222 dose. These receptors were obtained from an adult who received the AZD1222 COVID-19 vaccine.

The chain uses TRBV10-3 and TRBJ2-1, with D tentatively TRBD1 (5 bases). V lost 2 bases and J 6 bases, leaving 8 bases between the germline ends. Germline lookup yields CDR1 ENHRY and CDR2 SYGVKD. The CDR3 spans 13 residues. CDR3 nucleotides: TGTGCCATCAGTGAGCGTCAGGGCAATGAGCAGTTCTTC. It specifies CAISERQGNEQFF.

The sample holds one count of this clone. The CDR3 reads CASSLDDTRLPYEQYF. The CDR3, as DNA: TGTGCCAGCAGCTTAGATGACACCCGATTACCCTACGAGCAGTACTTC. The J gene is TRBJ2-7, the V gene TRBV7-6; D is uncertain. The V gene's germline CDR1 is SGHVS and CDR2 FNYEAQ. The CDR3 is made up of 16 amino acids. The V end lost 1 base, the J end lost 2 bases, and 15 bases lay between the germline ends.

CDR3 in DNA: TGTGCCAGCAGTTTGTGGATTAATGAGCAGTTCTTC. Its protein product is CASSLWINEQFF. J is TRBJ2-1 and V is TRBV12-3 or TRBV12-4; unclear D gene. The CDR3 extends over 12 amino acids. Trimming shortened V by 3 bases and J by 7 bases, and 7 bases separated the two germline ends.

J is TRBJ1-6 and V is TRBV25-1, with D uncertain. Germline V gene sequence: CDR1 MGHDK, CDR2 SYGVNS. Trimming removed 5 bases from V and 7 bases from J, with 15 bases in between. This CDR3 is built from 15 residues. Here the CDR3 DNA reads TGTGCCAGCAGTCCCCAGAGAGGGATAAATTCACCCCTCCACTTT. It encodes CASSPQRGINSPLHF.

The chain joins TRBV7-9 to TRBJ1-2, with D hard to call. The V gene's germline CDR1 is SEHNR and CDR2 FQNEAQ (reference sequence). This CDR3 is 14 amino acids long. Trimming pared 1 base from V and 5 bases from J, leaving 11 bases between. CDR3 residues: CASSLGRGPYGYTF. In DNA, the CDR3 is TGTGCCAGCAGCTTAGGTCGGGGTCCTTATGGCTACACCTTC.

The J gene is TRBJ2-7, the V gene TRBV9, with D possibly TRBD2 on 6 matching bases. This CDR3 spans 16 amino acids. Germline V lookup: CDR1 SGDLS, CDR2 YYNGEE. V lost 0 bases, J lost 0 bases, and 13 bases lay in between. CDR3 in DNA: TGTGCCAGCAGCGTAGGATGGGCGGGGAGCTCCTACGAGCAGTACTTC. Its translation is CASSVGWAGSSYEQYF.

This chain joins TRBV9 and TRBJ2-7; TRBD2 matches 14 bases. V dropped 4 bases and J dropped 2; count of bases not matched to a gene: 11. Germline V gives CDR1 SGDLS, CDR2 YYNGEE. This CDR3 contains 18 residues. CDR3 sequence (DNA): TGTGCCAGCAGCCTCGGGACTAGCGGGAGAAGGAAGACCTACGAGCAGTACTTC. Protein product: CASSLGTSGRRKTYEQYF.

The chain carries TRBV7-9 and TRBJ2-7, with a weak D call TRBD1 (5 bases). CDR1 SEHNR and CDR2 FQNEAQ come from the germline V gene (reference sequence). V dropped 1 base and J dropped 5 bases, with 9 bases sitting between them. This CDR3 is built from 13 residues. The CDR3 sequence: CASSLVVQDEQYF. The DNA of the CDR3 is TGTGCCAGCAGCTTAGTAGTACAGGACGAGCAGTACTTC.

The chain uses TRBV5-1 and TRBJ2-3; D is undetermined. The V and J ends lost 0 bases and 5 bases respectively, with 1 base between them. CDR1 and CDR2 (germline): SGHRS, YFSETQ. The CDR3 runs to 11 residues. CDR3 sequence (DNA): TGCGCCAGCAGCTTGGGAGATACGCAGTATTTT. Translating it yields CASSLGDTQYF.

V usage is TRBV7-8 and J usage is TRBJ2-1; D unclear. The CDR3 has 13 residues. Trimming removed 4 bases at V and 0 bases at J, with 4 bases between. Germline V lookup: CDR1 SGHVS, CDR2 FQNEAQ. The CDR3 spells CASSSISYNEQFF. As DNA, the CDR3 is TGTGCCAGCAGCTCAATCTCCTACAATGAGCAGTTCTTC.

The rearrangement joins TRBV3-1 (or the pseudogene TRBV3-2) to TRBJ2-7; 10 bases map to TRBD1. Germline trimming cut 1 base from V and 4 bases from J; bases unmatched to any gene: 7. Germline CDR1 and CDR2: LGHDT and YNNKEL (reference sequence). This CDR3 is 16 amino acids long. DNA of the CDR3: TGTGCCAGCAGCCAAGGAGTGATGGGACAGGGGTACGAGCAGTACTTC. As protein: CASSQGVMGQGYEQYF.

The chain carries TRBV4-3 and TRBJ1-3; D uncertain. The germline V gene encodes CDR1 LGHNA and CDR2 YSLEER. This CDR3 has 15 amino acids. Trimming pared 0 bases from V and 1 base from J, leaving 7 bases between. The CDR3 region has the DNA TGCGCCAGCAGCCAAGATGTCGGGTCTGGAAACACCATATATTTT. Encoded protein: CASSQDVGSGNTIYF.

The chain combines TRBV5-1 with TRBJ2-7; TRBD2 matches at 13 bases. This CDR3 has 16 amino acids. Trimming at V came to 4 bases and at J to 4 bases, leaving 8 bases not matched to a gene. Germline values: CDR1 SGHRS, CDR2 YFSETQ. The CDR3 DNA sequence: TGCGCCAGCAGCCGAGGACTAGCGGGAGCGGAATACGAGCAGTACTTC. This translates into CASSRGLAGAEYEQYF.

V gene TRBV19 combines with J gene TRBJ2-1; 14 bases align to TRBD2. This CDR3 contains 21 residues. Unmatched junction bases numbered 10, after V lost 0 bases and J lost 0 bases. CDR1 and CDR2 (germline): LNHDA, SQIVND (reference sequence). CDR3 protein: CASSIDGGTSGSSSSYNEQFF. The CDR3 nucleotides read TGTGCCAGTAGTATAGATGGGGGGACTAGCGGGAGTTCGAGCTCCTACAATGAGCAGTTCTTC.

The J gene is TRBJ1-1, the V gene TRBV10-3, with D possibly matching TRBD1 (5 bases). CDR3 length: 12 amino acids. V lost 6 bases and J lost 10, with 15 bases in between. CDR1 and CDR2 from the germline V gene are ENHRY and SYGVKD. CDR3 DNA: TGTGCCATCAGCAACCATATTCAGGGAGCTTTCTTT. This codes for CAISNHIQGAFF.

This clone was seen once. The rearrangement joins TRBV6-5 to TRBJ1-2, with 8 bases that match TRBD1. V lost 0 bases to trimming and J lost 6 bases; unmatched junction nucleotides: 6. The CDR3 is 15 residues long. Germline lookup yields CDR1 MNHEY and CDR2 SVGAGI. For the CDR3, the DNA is TGTGCCAGCAGTTACTCGATCGGACAGGGTGATGGCTACACCTTC. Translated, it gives CASSYSIGQGDGYTF.

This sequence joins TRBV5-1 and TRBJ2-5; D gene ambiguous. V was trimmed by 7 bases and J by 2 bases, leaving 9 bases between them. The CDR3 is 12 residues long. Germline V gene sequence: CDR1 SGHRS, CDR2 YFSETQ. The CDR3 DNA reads TGCGCCAGCCGACTGGTACAAGAGACCCAGTACTTC. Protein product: CASRLVQETQYF.

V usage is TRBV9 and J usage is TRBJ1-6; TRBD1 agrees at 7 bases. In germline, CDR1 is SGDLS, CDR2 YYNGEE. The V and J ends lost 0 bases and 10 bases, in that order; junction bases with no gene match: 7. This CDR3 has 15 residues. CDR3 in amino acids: CASSVEGRGSSPLHF. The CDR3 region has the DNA TGTGCCAGCAGCGTAGAGGGCAGGGGGAGCTCACCCCTCCACTTT.

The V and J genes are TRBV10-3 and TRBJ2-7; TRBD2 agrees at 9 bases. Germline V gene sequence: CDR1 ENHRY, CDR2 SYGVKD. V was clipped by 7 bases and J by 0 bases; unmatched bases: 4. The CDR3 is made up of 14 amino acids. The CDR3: CAITGSGSSYEQYF. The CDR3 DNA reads TGTGCCATCACGGGTAGCGGGAGCTCCTACGAGCAGTACTTC.

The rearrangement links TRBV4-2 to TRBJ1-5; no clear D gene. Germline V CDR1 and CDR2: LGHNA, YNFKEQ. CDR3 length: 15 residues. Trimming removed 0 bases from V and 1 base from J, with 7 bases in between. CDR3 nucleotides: TGTGCCAGCAGCCAAGATGAAGGGAGCAATCAGCCCCAGCATTTT. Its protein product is CASSQDEGSNQPQHF.

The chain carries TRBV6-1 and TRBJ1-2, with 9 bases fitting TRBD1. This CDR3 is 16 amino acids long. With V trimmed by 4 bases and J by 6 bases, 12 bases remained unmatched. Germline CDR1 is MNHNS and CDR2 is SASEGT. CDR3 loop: CASSGPGWDRVNGYTF. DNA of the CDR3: TGTGCCAGCAGTGGACCCGGCTGGGACAGGGTGAATGGCTACACCTTC.

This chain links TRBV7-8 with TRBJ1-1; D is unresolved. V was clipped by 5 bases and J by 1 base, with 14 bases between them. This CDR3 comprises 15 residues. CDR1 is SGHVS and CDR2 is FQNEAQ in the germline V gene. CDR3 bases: TGTGCCAGCAGCGCCCGACTTTTTTCGAACACTGAAGCTTTCTTT. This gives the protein CASSARLFSNTEAFF.

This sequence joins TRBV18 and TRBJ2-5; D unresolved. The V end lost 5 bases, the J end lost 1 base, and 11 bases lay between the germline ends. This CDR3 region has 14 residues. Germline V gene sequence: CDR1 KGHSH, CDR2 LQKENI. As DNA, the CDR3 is TGTGCCAGCTCAGGGTCGAGCACCCAAGAGACCCAGTACTTC. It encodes CASSGSSTQETQYF. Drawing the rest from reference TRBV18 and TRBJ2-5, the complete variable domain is NAGVMQNPRHLVRRRGQEARLRCSPMKGHSHVYWYRQLPEEGLKFMVYLQKENIIDESGMPKERFSAEFPKEGPSILRIQQVVRGDSAAYFCASSGSSTQETQYFGPGTRLLVL.

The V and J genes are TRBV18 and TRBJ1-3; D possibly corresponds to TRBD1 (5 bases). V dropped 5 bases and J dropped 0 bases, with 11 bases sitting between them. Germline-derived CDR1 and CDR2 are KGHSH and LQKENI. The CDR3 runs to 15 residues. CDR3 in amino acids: CASSGTPISGNTIYF. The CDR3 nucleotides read TGTGCCAGCTCAGGGACTCCGATCTCTGGAAACACCATATATTTT.

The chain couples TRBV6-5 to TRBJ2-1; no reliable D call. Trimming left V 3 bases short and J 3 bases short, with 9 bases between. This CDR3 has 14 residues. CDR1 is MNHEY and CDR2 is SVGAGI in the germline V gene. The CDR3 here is CASSYGVSYNEQFF. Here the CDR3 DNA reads TGTGCCAGCAGTTATGGGGTAAGCTACAATGAGCAGTTCTTC.